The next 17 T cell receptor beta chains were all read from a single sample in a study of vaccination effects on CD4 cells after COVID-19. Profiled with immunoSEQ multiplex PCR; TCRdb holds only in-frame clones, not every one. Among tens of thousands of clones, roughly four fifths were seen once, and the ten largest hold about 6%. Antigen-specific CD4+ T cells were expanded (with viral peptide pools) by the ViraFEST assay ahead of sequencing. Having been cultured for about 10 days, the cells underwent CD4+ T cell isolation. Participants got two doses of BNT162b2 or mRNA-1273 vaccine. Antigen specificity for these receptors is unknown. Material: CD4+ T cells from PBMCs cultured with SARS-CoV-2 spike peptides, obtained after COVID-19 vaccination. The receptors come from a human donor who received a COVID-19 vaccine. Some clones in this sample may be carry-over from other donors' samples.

This CDR3 is CASSQDGGQGYQPQHF. DNA for the CDR3: TGCGCCAGCAGCCAAGACGGCGGTCAGGGGTATCAGCCCCAGCATTTT. This chain connects TRBV4-1 to TRBJ1-5; a possible D gene is TRBD1 (6 bases). Per the germline V gene, CDR1 is MGHRA and CDR2 is YSYEKL. The length of the CDR3 is 16 residues. V lost 0 bases and J lost 5, with 14 bases in between.

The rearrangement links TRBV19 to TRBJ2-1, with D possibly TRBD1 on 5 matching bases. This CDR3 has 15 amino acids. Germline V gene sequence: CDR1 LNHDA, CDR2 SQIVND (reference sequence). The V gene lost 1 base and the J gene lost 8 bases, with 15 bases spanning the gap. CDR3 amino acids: CASSIGGLRVDEQFF. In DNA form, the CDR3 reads TGTGCCAGTAGTATAGGAGGCCTCAGGGTGGATGAGCAGTTCTTC.

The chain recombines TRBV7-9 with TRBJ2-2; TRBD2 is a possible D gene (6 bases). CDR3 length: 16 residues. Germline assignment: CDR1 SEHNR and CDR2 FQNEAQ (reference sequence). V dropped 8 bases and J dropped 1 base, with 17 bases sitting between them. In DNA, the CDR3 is TGTGCCAGCCCCCACCCTGGAGGGGTGAACACCGGGGAGCTGTTTTTT. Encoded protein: CASPHPGGVNTGELFF.

The CDR3 is CSASLASGFVSSQYF. The DNA of the CDR3 is TGCAGTGCTAGTCTTGCGTCCGGGTTTGTTAGTAGTCAGTACTTC. The rearrangement uses TRBV20-1 and TRBJ2-4; D unresolved. The CDR3 is 15 amino acids. Germline V gene sequence: CDR1 DFQATT, CDR2 SNEGSKA (reference sequence). Trimming shortened V by 3 bases and J by 12 bases, and 24 bases separated the two germline ends.

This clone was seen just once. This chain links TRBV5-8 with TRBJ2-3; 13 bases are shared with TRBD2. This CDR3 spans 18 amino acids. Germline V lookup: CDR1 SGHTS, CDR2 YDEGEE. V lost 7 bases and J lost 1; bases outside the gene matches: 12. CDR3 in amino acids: CASPNTLAGGPGTDTQYF. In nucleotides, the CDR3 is TGTGCCAGCCCGAACACACTAGCGGGGGGGCCGGGCACAGATACGCAGTATTTT.

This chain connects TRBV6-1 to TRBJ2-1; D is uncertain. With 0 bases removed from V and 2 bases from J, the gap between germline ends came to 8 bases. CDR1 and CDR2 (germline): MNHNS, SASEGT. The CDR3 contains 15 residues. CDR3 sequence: CASSEAWTTYNEQFF. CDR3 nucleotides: TGTGCCAGCAGTGAAGCTTGGACCACCTACAATGAGCAGTTCTTC.

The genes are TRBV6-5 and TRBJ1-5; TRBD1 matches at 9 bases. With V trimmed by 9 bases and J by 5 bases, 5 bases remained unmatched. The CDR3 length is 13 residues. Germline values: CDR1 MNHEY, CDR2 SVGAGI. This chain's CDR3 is CARLQGAYQPQHF. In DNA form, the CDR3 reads TGTGCCAGACTACAGGGGGCGTATCAGCCCCAGCATTTT.

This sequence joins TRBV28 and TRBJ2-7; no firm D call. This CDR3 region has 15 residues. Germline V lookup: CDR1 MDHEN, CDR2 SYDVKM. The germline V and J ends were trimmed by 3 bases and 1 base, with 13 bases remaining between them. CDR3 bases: TGTGCCAGCAGTTTCCCGGGTGCGTTGTCCTACGAGCAGTACGTC. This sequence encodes CASSFPGALSYEQYV.

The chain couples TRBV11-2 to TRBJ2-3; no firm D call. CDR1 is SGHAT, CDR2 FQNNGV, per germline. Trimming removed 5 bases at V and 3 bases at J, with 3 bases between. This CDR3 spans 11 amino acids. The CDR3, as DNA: TGTGCCAGCAGCGTAACAGATACGCAGTATTTT. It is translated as CASSVTDTQYF. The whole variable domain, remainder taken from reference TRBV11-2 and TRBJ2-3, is EAGVAQSPRYKIIEKRQSVAFWCNPISGHATLYWYQQILGQGPKLLIQFQNNGVVDDSQLPKDRFSAERLKGVDSTLKIQPAKLEDSAVYLCASSVTDTQYFGPGTRLTVL.

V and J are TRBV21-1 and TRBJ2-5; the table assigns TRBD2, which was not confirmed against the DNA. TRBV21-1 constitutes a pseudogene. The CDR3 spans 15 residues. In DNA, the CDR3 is TGTGCCAGCAGCAAAGTATGTCGGAGCATTGAGACCCAGTACTTC. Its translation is CASSKVCRSIETQYF.

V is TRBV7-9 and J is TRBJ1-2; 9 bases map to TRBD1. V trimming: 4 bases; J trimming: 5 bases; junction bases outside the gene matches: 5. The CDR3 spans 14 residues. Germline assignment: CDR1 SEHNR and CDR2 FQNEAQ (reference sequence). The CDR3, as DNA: TGTGCCAGCAGCTCAACAGGGGGCAGTTATGGCTACACCTTC. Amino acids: CASSSTGGSYGYTF.

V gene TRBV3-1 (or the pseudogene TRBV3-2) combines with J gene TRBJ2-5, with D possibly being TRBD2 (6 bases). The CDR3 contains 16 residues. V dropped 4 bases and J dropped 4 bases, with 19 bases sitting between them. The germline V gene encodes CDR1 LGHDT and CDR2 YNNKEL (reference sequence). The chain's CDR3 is CASSLRWGGAGETQYF. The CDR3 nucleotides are TGTGCCAGCAGCCTTCGTTGGGGCGGGGCAGGAGAGACCCAGTACTTC.

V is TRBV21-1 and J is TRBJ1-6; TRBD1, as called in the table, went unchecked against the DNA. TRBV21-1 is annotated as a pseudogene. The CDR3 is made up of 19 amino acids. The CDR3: CASGFPGQGNSSYNSPLHF. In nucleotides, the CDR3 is TGTGCCAGCGGATTCCCGGGACAGGGGAACAGCTCCTATAATTCACCCCTCCACTTT.

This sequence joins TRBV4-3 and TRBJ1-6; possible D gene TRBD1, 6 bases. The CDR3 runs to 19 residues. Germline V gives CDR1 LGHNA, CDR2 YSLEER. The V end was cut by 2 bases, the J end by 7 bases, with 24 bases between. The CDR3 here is CASSQTGGRGFGWNSPLHF. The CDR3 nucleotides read TGCGCCAGCAGCCAAACCGGGGGAAGGGGGTTTGGTTGGAATTCACCCCTCCACTTT.

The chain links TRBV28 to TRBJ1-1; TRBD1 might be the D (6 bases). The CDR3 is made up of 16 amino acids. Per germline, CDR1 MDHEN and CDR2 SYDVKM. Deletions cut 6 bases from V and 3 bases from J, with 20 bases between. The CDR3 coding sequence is TGTGCCAGCAGCCCCTCCCCTGGGGGCGCGGACACTGAAGCTTTCTTT. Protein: CASSPSPGGADTEAFF.

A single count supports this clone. The CDR3 is CATSDEGGKYTF. The DNA for the CDR3 is TGTGCCACCAGTGACGAGGGGGGAAAATACACCTTC. V usage is TRBV24-1 and J usage is TRBJ1-2; D may be TRBD1 (6 bases). Germline V CDR1 and CDR2: KGHDR, SFDVKD. This CDR3 has 12 residues. The V and J ends lost 4 bases and 11 bases respectively, with 13 bases between them.

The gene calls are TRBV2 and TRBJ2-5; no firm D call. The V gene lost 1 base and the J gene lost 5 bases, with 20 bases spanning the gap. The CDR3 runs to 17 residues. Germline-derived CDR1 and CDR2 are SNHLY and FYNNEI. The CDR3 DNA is TGTGCCAGCAGTGAAGGGGGTGGGTGGGGTAGGTCGGAGACCCAGTACTTC. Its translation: CASSEGGGWGRSETQYF.